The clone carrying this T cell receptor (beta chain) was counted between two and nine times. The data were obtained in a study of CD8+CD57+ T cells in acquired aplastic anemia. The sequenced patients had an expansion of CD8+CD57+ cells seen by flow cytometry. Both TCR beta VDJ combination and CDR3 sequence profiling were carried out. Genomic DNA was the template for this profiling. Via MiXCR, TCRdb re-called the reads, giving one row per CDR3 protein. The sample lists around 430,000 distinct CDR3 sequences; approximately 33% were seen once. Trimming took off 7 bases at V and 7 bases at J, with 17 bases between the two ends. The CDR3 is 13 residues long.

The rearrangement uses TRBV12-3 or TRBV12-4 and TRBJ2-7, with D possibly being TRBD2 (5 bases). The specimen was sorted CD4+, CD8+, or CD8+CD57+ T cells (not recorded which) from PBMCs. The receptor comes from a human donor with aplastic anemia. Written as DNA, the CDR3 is TGTGCCAGCACATCCGGGGATCGGGATGAGCAGTACTTC. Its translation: CASTSGDRDEQYF.